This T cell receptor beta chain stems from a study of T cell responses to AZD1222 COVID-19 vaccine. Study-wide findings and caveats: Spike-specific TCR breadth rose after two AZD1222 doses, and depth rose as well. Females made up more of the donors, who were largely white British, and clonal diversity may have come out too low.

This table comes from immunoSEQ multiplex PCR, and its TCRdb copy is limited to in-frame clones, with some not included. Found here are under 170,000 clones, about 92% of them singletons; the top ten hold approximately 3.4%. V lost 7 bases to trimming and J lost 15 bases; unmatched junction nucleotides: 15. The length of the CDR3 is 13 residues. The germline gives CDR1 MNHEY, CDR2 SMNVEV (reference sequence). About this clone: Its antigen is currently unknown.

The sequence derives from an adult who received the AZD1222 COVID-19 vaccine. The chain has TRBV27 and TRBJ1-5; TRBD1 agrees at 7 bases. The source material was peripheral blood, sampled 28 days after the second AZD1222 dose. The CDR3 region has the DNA TGTGCCAGCAATCGGGACAGATACCCTGCAATGCATTTT. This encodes CASNRDRYPAMHF.